The sequence of this T cell receptor (beta chain) was determined in a study of cytomegalovirus exposure and HLA in healthy donors. Study overall: The 130 or so validation repertoires, a later analysis reported, used the same platform as the approximately 700 first-cohort repertoires.

Per germline, CDR1 MDHEN and CDR2 SYDVKM. This CDR3 has 13 amino acids. V dropped 1 base and J dropped 4 bases, with 8 bases sitting between them. The data were produced by immunoSEQ multiplex PCR, yet TCRdb's version contains in-frame clones alone and is incomplete. The table shows about 140,000 clones, with approximately 94% occurring only once. About this clone itself: The antigen remains unidentified.

Overall study findings and caveats: The authors enumerated roughly 160 TCR beta chains as linked to cytomegalovirus. Most TCR sequences were seen very rarely across donors, but some public TCRs occurred in many.

This clonotype was sampled from a man aged 18 to 35 in good health and CMV-seropositive. The J gene is TRBJ2-7, the V gene TRBV28; D is ambiguous. What was sequenced was PBMCs. CDR3 nucleotide sequence: TGTGCCAGCAGTTTATACCCAGGATACGAGCAGTACTTC. Protein product: CASSLYPGYEQYF.